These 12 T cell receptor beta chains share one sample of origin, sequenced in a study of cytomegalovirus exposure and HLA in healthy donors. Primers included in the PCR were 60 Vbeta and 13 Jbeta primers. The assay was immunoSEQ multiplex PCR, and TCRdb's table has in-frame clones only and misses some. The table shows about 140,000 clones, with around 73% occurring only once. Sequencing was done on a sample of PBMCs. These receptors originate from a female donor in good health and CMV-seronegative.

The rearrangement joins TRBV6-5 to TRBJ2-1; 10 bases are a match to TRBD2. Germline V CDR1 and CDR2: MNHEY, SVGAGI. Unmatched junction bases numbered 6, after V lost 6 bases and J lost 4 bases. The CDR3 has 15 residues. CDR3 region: CASRVTSGVYNEQFF. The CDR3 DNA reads TGTGCCAGCAGGGTCACTAGCGGGGTTTACAATGAGCAGTTCTTC.

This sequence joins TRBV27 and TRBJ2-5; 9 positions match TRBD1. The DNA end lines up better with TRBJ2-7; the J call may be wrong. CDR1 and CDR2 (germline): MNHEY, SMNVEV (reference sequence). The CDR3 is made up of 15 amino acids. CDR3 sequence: CASSGGTGSSYEQYF. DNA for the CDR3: TGTGCCAGCAGTGGGGGGACAGGGAGCTCCTACGAGCAGTACTTC.

The CDR3 protein is CASSLARNTDTQYF. The DNA of the CDR3 is TGTGCCAGCAGCTTAGCTCGTAATACAGATACGCAGTATTTT. This chain joins TRBV7-9 and TRBJ2-3, with D uncertain. With 0 bases removed from V and 3 bases from J, the gap between germline ends came to 7 bases. The germline gives CDR1 SEHNR, CDR2 FQNEAQ (reference sequence). The CDR3 has 14 amino acids. The full variable domain, its missing parts supplied by reference TRBV7-9 and TRBJ2-3, is DTGVSQNPRHKITKRGQNVTFRCDPISEHNRLYWYRQTLGQGPEFLTYFQNEAQLEKSRLLSDRFSAERPKGSFSTLEIQRTEQGDSAMYLCASSLARNTDTQYFGPGTRLTVL.

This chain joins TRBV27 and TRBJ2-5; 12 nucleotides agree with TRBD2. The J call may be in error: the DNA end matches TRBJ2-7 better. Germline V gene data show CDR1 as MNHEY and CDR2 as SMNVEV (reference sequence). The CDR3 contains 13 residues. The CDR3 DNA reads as TGTGCCAGCACGACTAGCGGGAGCTACGAGCAGTACTTC. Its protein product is CASTTSGSYEQYF.

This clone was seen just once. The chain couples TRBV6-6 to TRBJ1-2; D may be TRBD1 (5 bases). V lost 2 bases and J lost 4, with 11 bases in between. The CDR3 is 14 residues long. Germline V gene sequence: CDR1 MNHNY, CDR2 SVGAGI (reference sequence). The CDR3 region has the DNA TGTGCCAGCAGTTACAGGCAGGGCGCCTATGGCTACACCTTC. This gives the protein CASSYRQGAYGYTF.

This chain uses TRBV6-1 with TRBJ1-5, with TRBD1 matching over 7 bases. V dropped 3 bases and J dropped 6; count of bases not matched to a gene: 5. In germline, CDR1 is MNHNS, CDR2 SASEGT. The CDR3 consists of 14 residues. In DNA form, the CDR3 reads TGTGCCAGCAGTGAGTTAGGGGGCGGTCAGCCCCAGCATTTT. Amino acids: CASSELGGGQPQHF.

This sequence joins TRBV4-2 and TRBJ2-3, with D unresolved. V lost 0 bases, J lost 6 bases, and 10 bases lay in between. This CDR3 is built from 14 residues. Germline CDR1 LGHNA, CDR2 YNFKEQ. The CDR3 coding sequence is TGTGCCAGCAGCCAAGAAAGAACCGGGGATACGCAGTATTTT. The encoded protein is CASSQERTGDTQYF.

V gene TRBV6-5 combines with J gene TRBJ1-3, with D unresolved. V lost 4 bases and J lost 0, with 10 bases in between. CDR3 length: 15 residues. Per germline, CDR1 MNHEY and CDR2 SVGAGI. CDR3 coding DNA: TGTGCCAGCAGTTCGACTGCATCCTCTGGAAACACCATATATTTT. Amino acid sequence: CASSSTASSGNTIYF.

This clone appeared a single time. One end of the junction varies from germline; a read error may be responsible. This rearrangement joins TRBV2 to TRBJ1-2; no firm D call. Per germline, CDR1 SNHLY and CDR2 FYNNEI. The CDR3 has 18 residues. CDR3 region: CASSDVLDGLALDYGYPF. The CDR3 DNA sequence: TGTGCCAGCAGTGATGTTTTGGACGGACTCGCCTTAGACTATGGCTACCCCTTC.

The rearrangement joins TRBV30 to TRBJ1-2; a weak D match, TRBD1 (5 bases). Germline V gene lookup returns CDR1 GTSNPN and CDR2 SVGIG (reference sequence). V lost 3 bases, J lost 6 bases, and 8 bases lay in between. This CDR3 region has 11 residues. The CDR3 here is CAWSLRDGYTF. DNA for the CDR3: TGTGCCTGGAGCCTCAGGGATGGCTACACCTTC.

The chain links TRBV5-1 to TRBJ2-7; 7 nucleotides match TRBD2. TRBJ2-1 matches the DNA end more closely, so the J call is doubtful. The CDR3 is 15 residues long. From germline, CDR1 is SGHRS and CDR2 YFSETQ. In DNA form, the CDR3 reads TGCGCCAGCAGCGACGGGGGGAGCTCCTACAATGAGCAGTTCTTC. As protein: CASSDGGSSYNEQFF.

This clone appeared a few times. CDR3 loop: CASSPSSYTTDTQYF. The CDR3 nucleotides read TGTGCCAGCAGTCCATCTAGCTACACCACAGATACGCAGTATTTT. The chain joins TRBV2 to TRBJ2-3, with TRBD2 as a possible D gene (5 bases). The germline CDR1 and CDR2 sequences are SNHLY and FYNNEI. Trimming left V 5 bases short and J 2 bases short, with 14 bases between. The CDR3 runs to 15 residues.